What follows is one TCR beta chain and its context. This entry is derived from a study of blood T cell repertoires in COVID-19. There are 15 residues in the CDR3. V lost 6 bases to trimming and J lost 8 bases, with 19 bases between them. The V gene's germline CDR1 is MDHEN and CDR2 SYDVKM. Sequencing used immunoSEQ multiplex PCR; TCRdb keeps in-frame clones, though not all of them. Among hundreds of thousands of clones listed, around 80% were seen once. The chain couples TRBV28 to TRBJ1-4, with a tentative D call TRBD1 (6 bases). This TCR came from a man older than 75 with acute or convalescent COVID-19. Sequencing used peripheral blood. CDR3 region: CASSPPTGEGEKLFF. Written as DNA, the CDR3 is TGTGCCAGCAGCCCCCCGACAGGTGAGGGGGAAAAACTGTTTTTT. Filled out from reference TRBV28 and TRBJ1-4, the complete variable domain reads DVKVTQSSRYLVKRTGEKVFLECVQDMDHENMFWYRQDPGLGLRLIYFSYDVKMKEKGDIPEGYSVSREKKERFSLILESASTNQTSMYLCASSPPTGEGEKLFFGSGTQLSVL.